The clone carrying this TCR beta chain has only a few counts. Its specificity is not known. Trimming left V 3 bases short and J 4 bases short, with 10 bases between. CDR1 and CDR2 (germline): SGDLS, YYNGEE. The CDR3 extends over 13 amino acids. These data come from a study of a mutant IDH1 vaccine in newly diagnosed glioma. Turning to the study itself: Vaccinations were initiated 4-6 weeks following radiotherapy alone, or were given together with temozolomide cycles. Patients were pretreated with radiotherapy, temozolomide, or both, mostly both.

Using immunoSEQ multiplex PCR, the repertoire was profiled, and TCRdb retains in-frame clones only, with some absent. This repertoire shows 77,000 or so clones, about 85% found once; its top ten account for roughly 0.78%. The study, taken as a whole, reports: Changes in the top peripheral T cell clonotypes seemingly had no bearing on pseudoprogression.

As to time point: week 23, last vaccination. The vaccine gave 300 ug of a 20-mer mutant IDH1 peptide subcutaneously per dose. Donor diagnoses consisted of new WHO grade 3 or 4 IDH1-mutant, ATRX-lost astrocytomas. The specimen comprised PBMCs, sampled from a glioma patient whose treatment included an IDH1 peptide vaccine. V is TRBV9 and J is TRBJ1-1, with D perhaps TRBD1 (5 bases). The receptor's source is a woman aged 50 to 60 with glioma. The CDR3 reads CASSADKGTEAFF. The CDR3 region has the DNA TGTGCCAGCAGCGCGGACAAGGGCACTGAAGCTTTCTTT.